The 8 T cell receptor beta chains below were found in one sample sequenced in a study of blood T cells in healthy people across ages. Combining a sample-barcoded 5' primer with a J-beta primer mix, a second PCR ran for about 6 to 11 cycles. TCRdb itself ran the 5' RACE reads through MiXCR, one entry per CDR3 protein. The sample holds about 1.5 million distinct CDR3 sequences, about 40% seen once. Material: blood. The receptors shown here come from a woman under 30 in good health.

The V gene is TRBV5-1, the J gene TRBJ2-4; D possibly corresponds to TRBD2 (6 bases). The J call is uncertain, as TRBJ2-7 better fits the DNA end. CDR1 and CDR2 from the germline V gene are SGHRS and YFSETQ. CDR3 length equals 15 residues. CDR3 nucleotide sequence: TGCGCCAGCAGCAACCTACTAGCAGGTTCCTACGAGCAGTACTTC. Protein: CASSNLLAGSYEQYF.

The V gene is TRBV28, the J gene TRBJ2-5; weak D call: TRBD2 (5 bases). Trimming took off 1 base at V and 0 bases at J, with 9 bases between the two ends. The CDR3 loop spans 15 amino acids. Germline CDR1 MDHEN, CDR2 SYDVKM. CDR3 residues: CASSLFAGYQETQYF. The CDR3 DNA reads TGTGCCAGCAGTTTATTCGCGGGTTACCAAGAGACCCAGTACTTC.

This clonotype has more than one count but fewer than ten. The V and J genes are TRBV28 and TRBJ1-2; TRBD1 might be the D (5 bases). The CDR3 loop spans 15 amino acids. Trimming removed 7 bases from V and 1 base from J, with 16 bases in between. Germline V gene lookup returns CDR1 MDHEN and CDR2 SYDVKM. CDR3 nucleotide sequence: TGTGCCAGCAACCCGACAGAGGGTTTTAACTATGGCTACACCTTC. This codes for CASNPTEGFNYGYTF.

The chain links TRBV4-1 to TRBJ2-1; 11 bases fit TRBD2. The J call is in doubt because the DNA end fits TRBJ2-7 better. Germline assignment: CDR1 MGHRA and CDR2 YSYEKL. The CDR3 covers 19 residues. CDR3 nucleotide sequence: TGCGCCAGCAGCCACCGGGGACTAGCGGTATACTCCTCCTACAATGAGCAGTACTTC. Translated: CASSHRGLAVYSSYNEQYF.

This clonotype is a singleton in its sample. The chain couples TRBV18 to TRBJ1-4; D perhaps matches TRBD1 (5 bases). V was pared by 6 bases and J by 5 bases, with 19 bases between. CDR1 is KGHSH and CDR2 is LQKENI in the germline V gene. The CDR3 has 16 amino acids. The DNA for the CDR3 is TGTGCCAGCTCTTCCTACCTTCAGGGTTTAAATGAAAAACTGTTTTTT. This translates into CASSSYLQGLNEKLFF.

As to this clonotype: Germline and junction disagree at one end, which may indicate a read error. The rearrangement joins TRBV20-1 to TRBJ2-1, with 10 bases fitting TRBD2. CDR1 and CDR2 from the germline V gene are DFQATT and SNEGSKA (reference sequence). The CDR3 has 13 residues. CDR3 region: CSDRLAGYNEQFF. Here the CDR3 DNA reads TGCAGTGATAGACTAGCGGGCTACAATGAGCAGTTCTTC.

This clonotype was counted between two and nine times. V gene TRBV9 combines with J gene TRBJ2-5, with TRBD2 identical over 8 bases. The CDR3 length is 15 residues. Germline values: CDR1 SGDLS, CDR2 YYNGEE. V lost 4 bases to trimming and J lost 2 bases; unmatched junction nucleotides: 7. CDR3 amino acids: CASSSGVAGQETQYF. CDR3 sequence (DNA): TGTGCCAGCAGCTCCGGGGTAGCGGGGCAAGAGACCCAGTACTTC.

This clonotype turned up a few times. This chain uses TRBV3-1 with TRBJ1-6; no clear D gene. The length of the CDR3 is 14 residues. The germline V gene has CDR1 LGHDT and CDR2 YNNKEL (reference sequence). Trimming removed 5 bases from V and 7 bases from J, with 12 bases in between. Here the CDR3 reads CASSTRGPNSPLHF. CDR3 DNA sequence: TGTGCCAGCAGCACACGAGGCCCGAATTCACCCCTCCACTTT.